The 27 T cell receptor beta chains presented below share a single source sample, sequenced in a study of T cells after yellow fever vaccination. TCRdb re-called the 5' RACE reads with MiXCR, one entry per CDR3 protein. The sample lists tens of thousands of distinct CDR3 sequences; 7.4% were seen once. The sequencing here drew on CD8+ T cells sorted from PBMCs, taken approximately 15 days after the first yellow fever vaccination. The source is a man in his late teens or twenties who received the YFV17D yellow fever vaccine.

In its sample, this clonotype was seen many times. The chain carries TRBV13 and TRBJ1-1; maybe TRBD1 (6 bases). V lost 5 bases and J 1 base, leaving 14 bases between the germline ends. CDR1 is PRHDT, CDR2 FYEKMQ, per germline (reference sequence). The CDR3 extends over 15 amino acids. CDR3 in DNA: TGTGCCAGCAGCGAAGGGAGGGGGGAGAACACTGAAGCTTTCTTT. It codes for CASSEGRGENTEAFF.

This clonotype came up many times. The chain is built from TRBV6-7 and TRBJ2-3; D might be TRBD1 (5 bases). TRBV6-7 is labeled an ORF, and its function is uncertain. V was cut by 5 bases and J by 5 bases, with 5 bases left in between. This CDR3 comprises 11 residues. CDR3 region: CASSDRDTQYF. The CDR3 coding sequence is TGTGCCAGCAGTGACAGAGATACGCAGTATTTT.

This clonotype was observed at least ten times. The CDR3 here is CASSLLLASKNIQYF. The CDR3 DNA sequence: TGTGCCAGCAGTTTACTCCTAGCGTCCAAAAACATTCAGTACTTC. The genes are TRBV12-3 or TRBV12-4 and TRBJ2-4; the D gene is possibly TRBD2 (6 bases). V was clipped by 2 bases and J by 2 bases, with 10 bases between them. This CDR3 is built from 15 residues.

This clonotype was detected many times. This rearrangement joins TRBV15 to TRBJ2-1; 7 nucleotides agree with TRBD2. The V segment lost 5 bases and the J segment 1 base; nucleotides outside the gene matches: 5. The V gene's germline CDR1 is LNHNV and CDR2 YYDKDF (reference sequence). The CDR3 is 15 residues long. CDR3 coding DNA: TGTGCCACCAGCGGGTCAGCGGGGTCCTACAATGAGCAGTTCTTC. As protein: CATSGSAGSYNEQFF.

This clonotype occurred a few times. The chain links TRBV4-3 to TRBJ1-5, with D uncertain. The CDR3 length is 15 residues. Trimming took 1 base from V and 0 from J, leaving 7 bases between them. Germline CDR1 is LGHNA and CDR2 is YSLEER. CDR3 sequence reads: CASSQAWHSNQPQHF. DNA for the CDR3: TGCGCCAGCAGCCAAGCCTGGCATAGCAATCAGCCCCAGCATTTT.

This clonotype has a count of ten or more. The V and J genes are TRBV6-2 or TRBV6-3 and TRBJ1-2, with D possibly matching TRBD1 (5 bases). The V end was cut by 4 bases, the J end by 3 bases, with 21 bases between. This CDR3 has 17 residues. CDR1 is MNHEY, CDR2 SVGEGT, per germline. CDR3 nucleotide sequence: TGTGCCAGCAGTTCCCGACAGCGGAACACTCTATACTATGGCTACACCTTC. Residues: CASSSRQRNTLYYGYTF.

This clonotype was seen at least ten times. The V and J genes are TRBV12-3 or TRBV12-4 and TRBJ2-1, with D possibly being TRBD1 or TRBD2 (6 bases each). Trimming shortened V by 3 bases and J by 4 bases, and 28 bases separated the two germline ends. This CDR3 comprises 20 residues. This CDR3 reads CASSFGGWGASKGVYNEQFF. CDR3 DNA sequence: TGTGCCAGCAGTTTCGGAGGTTGGGGGGCCTCAAAGGGAGTTTACAATGAGCAGTTCTTC.

Only one count was recorded for this clonotype. A much larger clone lies one base from this, so it may be a read error. The gene calls are TRBV6-1 and TRBJ2-2; D is possibly TRBD1 (7 bases). This CDR3 comprises 14 residues. Germline V gives CDR1 MNHNS, CDR2 SASEGT. CDR3 bases: TGTGCCAGCAGTGGACAGGGAGGCACCGGGGAGCTGTATTTT. It is translated as CASSGQGGTGELYF.

This clonotype was seen repeatedly, ten times or more. The J gene is TRBJ2-1, the V gene TRBV29-1; 8 positions match TRBD2. Germline loops: CDR1 SQVTM, CDR2 ANQGSEA. The CDR3 spans 13 residues. V gave up 8 bases and J gave up 2 bases; unmatched junction bases: 5. The CDR3, as DNA: TGCAGCTCTCCGGGACTAGCCTACAATGAGCAGTTCTTC. Residues: CSSPGLAYNEQFF.

This clonotype was observed many times. The V call is TRBV3-1, the J call TRBJ2-5; the match to TRBD1 covers 7 bases. With 4 bases clipped from V and 0 bases from J, the junction kept 5 bases outside the gene matches. The CDR3 consists of 15 residues. The germline gives CDR1 LGHDT, CDR2 YNNKEL (reference sequence). In DNA, the CDR3 is TGTGCCAGCAGCCCTCGGGACAGAGACCAAGAGACCCAGTACTTC. Translating it yields CASSPRDRDQETQYF.

This clonotype appeared many times. At one end, the junction sequence differs from germline, possibly due to a read error. This rearrangement joins TRBV7-7 to TRBJ2-1; weak D call: TRBD2 (6 bases). This CDR3 comprises 15 residues. Germline lookup yields CDR1 SSHAT and CDR2 FNYEAQ (reference sequence). Written as DNA, the CDR3 is TGTGCTAGCAGCTTAGGCGGGGTCGGGATTAATGAGCAGTTCTTC. As protein: CASSLGGVGINEQFF.

This clonotype has more than one count but fewer than ten. The V call is TRBV3-1, the J call TRBJ2-2; no clear D. CDR3 length: 15 residues. Germline V gives CDR1 LGHDT, CDR2 YNNKEL (reference sequence). Trimming removed 4 bases at V and 4 bases at J, with 13 bases between. The DNA of the CDR3 is TGTGCCAGCAGCCCTAGTTGGACCTTCACCGGGGAGCTGTTTTTT. As protein: CASSPSWTFTGELFF.

This clonotype was observed at least ten times. The V call is TRBV4-2, the J call TRBJ2-2; the D gene is possibly TRBD1 (5 bases). Trimming pared 1 base from V and 1 base from J, leaving 7 bases between. Looked up from germline, CDR1 is LGHNA and CDR2 is YNFKEQ. The CDR3 has 15 amino acids. The CDR3 region has the DNA TGTGCCAGCAGCCAAGCAGGGATGAACACCGGGGAGCTGTTTTTT. Residues: CASSQAGMNTGELFF.

This clonotype has at least ten counts. This chain joins TRBV30 and TRBJ2-7, with 9 bases identical to TRBD1. The CDR3 is 13 residues long. The trim removed 2 bases at V and 5 bases at J, leaving 4 bases unmatched. Germline V gives CDR1 GTSNPN, CDR2 SVGIG (reference sequence). CDR3 region: CAWSSGTGNEQYF. In DNA, the CDR3 is TGTGCCTGGAGTTCCGGGACAGGGAACGAGCAGTACTTC. Together with reference TRBV30 and TRBJ2-7, the CDR3 gives the full variable domain: SQTIHQWPATLVQPVGSPLSLECTVEGTSNPNLYWYRQAAGRGLQLLFYSVGIGQISSEVPQNLSASRPQDRQFILSSKKLLLSDSGFYLCAWSSGTGNEQYFGPGTRLTVT.

At least ten counts were recorded for this clonotype. The chain combines TRBV6-2 or TRBV6-3 with TRBJ2-3; possibly TRBD1 or TRBD2 for D (6 bases each). Germline CDR1 MNHEY, CDR2 SVGEGT. This CDR3 has 15 amino acids. V was shortened by 2 bases and J by 5 bases, with 14 bases between the two germline ends. CDR3 coding DNA: TGTGCCAGCAGTTACCCCGGAGGGGGGATAGATACGCAGTATTTT. It encodes CASSYPGGGIDTQYF.

The chain employs TRBV21-1 and TRBJ2-6; the D call in the table, TRBD1, was not verified against the DNA. TRBV21-1 is described as a pseudogene. The CDR3 runs to 17 residues. The CDR3 nucleotides read TGTGCCAGCAGCAAAGTACAGGGGGCTAGTGGGGCCAACGTCCTGACTTTC. It specifies CASSKVQGASGANVLTF.

This clonotype appeared many times. This chain links TRBV28 with TRBJ2-5; D remains ambiguous. The CDR3 loop spans 14 amino acids. Germline assignment: CDR1 MDHEN and CDR2 SYDVKM. Trimming took 5 bases from V and 2 from J, leaving 12 bases between them. CDR3 residues: CASSPVSAQETQYF. CDR3 sequence (DNA): TGTGCCAGCAGTCCGGTATCGGCACAAGAGACCCAGTACTTC.

There are many counts of this clonotype. The genes are TRBV12-3 or TRBV12-4 and TRBJ2-3, with D unclear. The CDR3 sequence is 13 residues long. V lost 5 bases and J 4 bases, leaving 10 bases between the germline ends. The CDR3 loop is CASSLTYSDTQYF. CDR3 DNA: TGTGCCAGCAGTCTAACCTACTCAGATACGCAGTATTTT.

This clonotype was detected many times. The rearrangement uses TRBV7-2 and TRBJ2-1; D not certain. Looked up from germline, CDR1 is SGHTA and CDR2 is FQGNSA. The CDR3 runs 14 residues. V was shortened by 5 bases and J by 5 bases, with 13 bases between the two germline ends. CDR3 coding DNA: TGTGCCAGCAGCCCTAGTCGCCCTCACAATGAGCAGTTCTTC. Translating gives CASSPSRPHNEQFF.

With respect to this clonotype: A much larger clone is a single base away; this may be a read error. The rearrangement links TRBV7-6 to TRBJ2-2, with TRBD1 identical over 7 bases. CDR1 is SGHVS, CDR2 FNYEAQ, per germline. The CDR3 covers 15 residues. The CDR3 DNA sequence: TGTGTCAGCAGTCCCGACAGGGTTAACACCGGGGAGCTGTTTTTT. This encodes CVSSPDRVNTGELFF. The variable domain in full, with the rest retrieved from reference TRBV7-6 and TRBJ2-2, is GAGVSQSPRYKVTKRGQDVALRCDPISGHVSLYWYRQALGQGPEFLTYFNYEAQQDKSGLPNDRFSAERPEGSISTLTIQRTEQRDSAMYRCVSSPDRVNTGELFFGEGSRLTVL.

A note on this clonotype: One base away lies a much larger clone, so this may be a sequencing read error. The chain combines TRBV4-1 with TRBJ2-6, with unresolved D. Germline-derived CDR1 and CDR2 are MGHRA and YSYEKL. The CDR3 has 14 residues. The germline V and J ends were trimmed by 1 base and 5 bases, with 6 bases remaining between them. The CDR3 DNA reads as TGCGCCAGCAGCCAAGTTGCTAGGGCCAACGTCCTGACTTTC. Protein: CASSQVARANVLTF.

This clonotype was recorded at least ten times. The chain recombines TRBV6-4 with TRBJ2-3, with TRBD2 matching over 11 bases. The junction had 0 bases not matched to a gene; V was cut back by 4 bases and J by 3 bases. The CDR3 runs to 14 residues. The germline V gene encodes CDR1 MRHNA and CDR2 SNTAGT. The DNA of the CDR3 is TGTGCCAGCAGTGTAGCGGGGGGGACAGATACGCAGTATTTT. This codes for CASSVAGGTDTQYF.

This clonotype was counted ten times or more. This sequence joins TRBV24-1 and TRBJ1-2, with D hard to call. CDR3 length: 13 amino acids. The germline V gene has CDR1 KGHDR and CDR2 SFDVKD. The V end lost 4 bases, the J end lost 3 bases, and 8 bases lay between the germline ends. The CDR3 coding sequence is TGTGCCACCAGTGAAACAGCAGACTATGGCTACACCTTC. It codes for CATSETADYGYTF.

This clonotype was seen many times. The V call is TRBV29-1, the J call TRBJ2-5; D gene ambiguous. This CDR3 has 10 amino acids. Germline V gene sequence: CDR1 SQVTM, CDR2 ANQGSEA. V was shortened by 4 bases and J by 4 bases, with 4 bases between the two germline ends. DNA of the CDR3: TGCAGCGTTGTTCGAGAGACCCAGTACTTC. Its protein is CSVVRETQYF.

This clonotype was seen many times. This chain joins TRBV19 and TRBJ2-2; D gene ambiguous. CDR3 size: 14 residues. V lost 1 base to trimming and J lost 1 base, with 4 bases between them. Per germline, CDR1 LNHDA and CDR2 SQIVND (reference sequence). As DNA, the CDR3 is TGTGCCAGTAGTATAGTGGAGAACACCGGGGAGCTGTTTTTT. This codes for CASSIVENTGELFF.

This clonotype has at least ten counts. An end of the junction differs from the germline gene, which may be a read error. This chain joins TRBV13 and TRBJ1-2, with D perhaps matching TRBD1 (6 bases). The CDR3 totals 12 residues. The germline V gene has CDR1 PRHDT and CDR2 FYEKMQ (reference sequence). The CDR3, as DNA: TGTGCCAGCAGCTTAGCCCTCGGGGGCTTCACCTTC. Its protein is CASSLALGGFTF.

This clonotype was recorded many times. The V and J genes are TRBV11-2 and TRBJ2-1; 8 positions match TRBD2. The CDR3 extends over 19 amino acids. CDR1 is SGHAT, CDR2 FQNNGV, per germline. Trimming cost V 5 bases and J 0 bases; bases outside gene matches: 15. This CDR3 reads CASSRRSGGPLGSYNEQFF. The CDR3 DNA sequence: TGTGCCAGCAGCCGGAGGAGCGGGGGACCCTTGGGCTCCTACAATGAGCAGTTCTTC.